This T cell receptor (beta chain) was sequenced during a study of OX40 agonist ivuxolimab in advanced cancers. Describing the broader study: Ivuxolimab, which targeted the costimulatory receptor OX40 (CD134), was an agonistic, fully human IgG2 monoclonal antibody. Intravenous ivuxolimab was administered to patients every 2 weeks at six dose levels: 0.01, 0.1, 0.3, 1.5, 3 and 10 mg/kg. Of the approximately 53 patients in dose escalation, about 19 had hepatocellular carcinoma, about 15 had melanoma, 9 had renal cell carcinoma and 9 had head and neck cancer. A male proportion of around 80% and a mean age of approximately 61 years, ranging from 23 to 79, were recorded for the dose-escalation cohort. Patients were allowed to have had prior anti-PD-1, anti-PD-L1 or anti-CTLA-4 therapy, and 30% to 40% of the dose-escalation patients had been treated with checkpoint inhibitors. Partial responses occurred in three dose-escalation patients: two with cutaneous melanoma and one with hepatocellular carcinoma. The purpose of peripheral TCRbeta sequencing was to test whether ivuxolimab changed TCR sequence diversity and led to clonal T-cell expansion. The paper covers the monotherapy dose-escalation part of the phase I ivuxolimab trial, which included N ≈ 50 patients. Broader findings and caveats from the paper: At doses from 0.1 to 3.0 mg/kg, clonal expansion was seen in both CD4+ and CD8+ blood T cells between baseline and week 6. The antigen specificity of the peripheral T cells that underwent clonal expansion was not determined. In partial responders in the 0.1-3.0 mg/kg groups, normalized peripheral clonal expansion was found to be among the lowest, especially among CD8+ T cells. After ivuxolimab, more expanded clones were found on average in CD8+ T cells than in CD4+ T cells. Low levels of normalized T-cell clonal expansion were also seen in some patients who did not respond.

Patients with a history of autoimmune disease or receiving systemic immunosuppression were excluded from the trial. Peripheral blood for TCR sequencing was drawn from every dose cohort at baseline, at cycle 4 day 1 and at cycle 7 day 1. Samples came from an open-label, multicenter, first-in-human phase I dose-escalation trial of ivuxolimab. The trial enrolled adults with locally advanced or metastatic head and neck squamous cell, hepatocellular, melanoma or renal cell carcinoma. Before TCR sequencing, CD4+ T cells and CD8+ T cells from peripheral blood were sorted into separate populations. V has 3 bases trimmed and J has 8 bases trimmed; junction bases matching no gene number 3. Reading from cysteine to phenylalanine, the CDR3 counts 13 amino acids. The only DNA kept is the CDR3, 39 bases in frame from the first base. The germline V gene gives CDR1 as SGHTA and CDR2 as FQGTGA. About this clone: Its antigen specificity is not known. Within one base of it there is no much larger clone, and no base qualities were kept.

Genomic DNA was extracted from sorted cells for sequencing of the TCRbeta CDR3 region. TCRbeta CDR3 regions were sequenced using the immunoSEQ Assay. TCRdb retrieved this table from immuneACCESS and kept in-frame rearrangements only. Not all clones are present; in checked studies, unresolved V genes account for under half, and no reason is known for the remainder. The sample table contains about 90,000 clones; only one count was recorded for more than 80% of them. The ten largest account for nearly 7.5% of the sample. The sample was CD4+ or CD8+ T cells sorted from blood, taken in a trial of the OX40 agonist ivuxolimab. The rearranged chain carries TRBV7-3 and TRBJ2-1, and 8 junctional nucleotides match TRBD2. This sequence was found in an adult with an advanced solid tumor such as melanoma, head and neck, liver or kidney cancer. The CDR3 region reads CASSLTSVDEQFF. Read as DNA, the sequence is TGTGCCAGCAGCTTGACTAGCGTCGATGAGCAGTTCTTC.